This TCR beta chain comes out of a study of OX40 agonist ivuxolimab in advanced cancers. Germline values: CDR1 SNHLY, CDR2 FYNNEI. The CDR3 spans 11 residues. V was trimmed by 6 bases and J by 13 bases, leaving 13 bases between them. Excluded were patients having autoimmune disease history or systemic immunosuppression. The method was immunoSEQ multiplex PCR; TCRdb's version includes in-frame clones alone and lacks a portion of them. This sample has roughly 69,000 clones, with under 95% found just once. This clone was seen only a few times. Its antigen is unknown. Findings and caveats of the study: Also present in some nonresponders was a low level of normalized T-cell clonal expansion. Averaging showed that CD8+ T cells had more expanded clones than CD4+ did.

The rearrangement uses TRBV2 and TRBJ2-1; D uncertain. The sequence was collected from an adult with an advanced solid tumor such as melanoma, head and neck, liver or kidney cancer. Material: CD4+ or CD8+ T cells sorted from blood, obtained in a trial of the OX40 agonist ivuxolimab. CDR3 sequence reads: CASRTGPPQFF. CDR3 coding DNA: TGTGCCAGCAGGACCGGCCCACCCCAGTTCTTC.